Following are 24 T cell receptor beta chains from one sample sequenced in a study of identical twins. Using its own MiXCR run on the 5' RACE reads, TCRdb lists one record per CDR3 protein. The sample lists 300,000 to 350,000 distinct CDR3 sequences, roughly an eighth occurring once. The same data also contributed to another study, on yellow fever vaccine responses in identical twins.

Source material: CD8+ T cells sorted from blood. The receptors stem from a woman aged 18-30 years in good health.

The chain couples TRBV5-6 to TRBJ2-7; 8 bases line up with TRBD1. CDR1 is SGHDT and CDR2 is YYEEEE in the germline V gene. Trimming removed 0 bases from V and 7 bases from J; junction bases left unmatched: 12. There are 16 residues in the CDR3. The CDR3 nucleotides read TGTGCCAGCAGCTTGGCAGTAACAGGGGGGTCTGAGGAGCAGTACTTC. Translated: CASSLAVTGGSEEQYF.

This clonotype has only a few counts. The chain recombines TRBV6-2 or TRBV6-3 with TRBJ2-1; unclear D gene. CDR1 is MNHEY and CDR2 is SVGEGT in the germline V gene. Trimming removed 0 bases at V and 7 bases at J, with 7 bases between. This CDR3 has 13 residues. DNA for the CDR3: TGTGCCAGCAGTTACTCTGCCGGGAATGAGCAGTTCTTC. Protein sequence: CASSYSAGNEQFF.

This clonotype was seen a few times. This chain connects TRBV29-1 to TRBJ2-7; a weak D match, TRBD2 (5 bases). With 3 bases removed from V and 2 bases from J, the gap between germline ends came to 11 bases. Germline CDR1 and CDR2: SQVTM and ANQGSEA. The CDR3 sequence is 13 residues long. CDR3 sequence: CSVEWTGTYEQYF. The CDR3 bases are TGCAGCGTTGAGTGGACGGGGACCTACGAGCAGTACTTC.

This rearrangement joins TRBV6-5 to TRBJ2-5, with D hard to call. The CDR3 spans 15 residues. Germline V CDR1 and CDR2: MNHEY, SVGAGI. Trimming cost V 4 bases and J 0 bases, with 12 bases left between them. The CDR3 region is CASSSGLSNQETQYF. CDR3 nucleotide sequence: TGTGCCAGCAGTTCCGGGTTGTCGAACCAAGAGACCCAGTACTTC.

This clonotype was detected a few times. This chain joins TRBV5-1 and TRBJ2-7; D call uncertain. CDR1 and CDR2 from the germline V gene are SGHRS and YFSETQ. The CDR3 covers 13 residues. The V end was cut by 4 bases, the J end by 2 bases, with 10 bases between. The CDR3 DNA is TGCGCCAGCAGCCCGGCGGTCCCCTACGAGCAGTACTTC. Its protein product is CASSPAVPYEQYF.

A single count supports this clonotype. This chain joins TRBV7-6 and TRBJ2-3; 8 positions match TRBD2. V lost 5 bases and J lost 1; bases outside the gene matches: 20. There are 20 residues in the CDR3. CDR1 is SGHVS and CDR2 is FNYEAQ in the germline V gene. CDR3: CASSRSAGTRGGAGTDTQYF. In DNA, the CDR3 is TGTGCCAGCAGCCGCTCCGCCGGGACTAGGGGGGGGGCCGGCACAGATACGCAGTATTTT.

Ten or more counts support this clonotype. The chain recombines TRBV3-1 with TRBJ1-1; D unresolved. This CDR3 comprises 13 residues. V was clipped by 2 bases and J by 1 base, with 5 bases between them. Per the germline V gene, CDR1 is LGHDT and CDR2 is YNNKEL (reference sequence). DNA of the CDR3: TGTGCCAGCAGCCAACCGCGGAACACTGAAGCTTTCTTT. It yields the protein CASSQPRNTEAFF.

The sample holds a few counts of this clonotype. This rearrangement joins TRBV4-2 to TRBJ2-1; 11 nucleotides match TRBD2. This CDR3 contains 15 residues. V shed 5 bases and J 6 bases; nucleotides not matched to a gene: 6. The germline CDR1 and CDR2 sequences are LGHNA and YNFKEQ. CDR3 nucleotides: TGTGCCAGCAGCAGTAATCTAGCGGGAGGCAATGAGCAGTTCTTC. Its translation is CASSSNLAGGNEQFF.

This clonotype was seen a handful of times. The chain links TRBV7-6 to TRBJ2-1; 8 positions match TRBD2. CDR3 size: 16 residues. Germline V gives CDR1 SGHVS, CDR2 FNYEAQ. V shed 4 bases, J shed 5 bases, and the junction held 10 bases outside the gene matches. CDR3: CASSSDRREENNEQFF. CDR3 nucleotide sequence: TGTGCCAGCAGCTCCGATCGGCGGGAGGAGAACAATGAGCAGTTCTTC.

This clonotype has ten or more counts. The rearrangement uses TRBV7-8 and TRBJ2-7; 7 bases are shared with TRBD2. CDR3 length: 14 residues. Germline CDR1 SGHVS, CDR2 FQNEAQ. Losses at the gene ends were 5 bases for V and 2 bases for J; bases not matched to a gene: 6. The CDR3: CASSTGTTTYEQYF. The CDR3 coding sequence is TGTGCCAGCAGCACCGGGACTACCACCTACGAGCAGTACTTC.

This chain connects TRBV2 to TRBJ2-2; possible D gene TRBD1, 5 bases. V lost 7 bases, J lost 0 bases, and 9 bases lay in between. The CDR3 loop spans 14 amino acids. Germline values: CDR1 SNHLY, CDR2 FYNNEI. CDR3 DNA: TGTGCCAGCACCCACAGGCCGAACACCGGGGAGCTGTTTTTT. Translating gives CASTHRPNTGELFF.

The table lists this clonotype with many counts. The DNA of the CDR3 is TGCAGTGCTAGAGATTTCCGCGGGACAGGGCTTCCGAATGAGCAGTTCTTC. Residues: CSARDFRGTGLPNEQFF. This chain joins TRBV20-1 and TRBJ2-1; TRBD1 matches at 9 bases. Germline assignment: CDR1 DFQATT and CDR2 SNEGSKA (reference sequence). V trimming: 0 bases; J trimming: 7 bases; junction bases outside the gene matches: 13. The CDR3 has 17 amino acids.

The CDR3 region is CASSEIAGVSYEQYF. CDR3 bases: TGTGCCAGCAGCGAGATAGCGGGAGTGAGCTACGAGCAGTACTTC. This chain uses TRBV7-8 with TRBJ2-7, with TRBD2 identical over 9 bases. The germline V gene encodes CDR1 SGHVS and CDR2 FQNEAQ. Losses at the gene ends were 5 bases for V and 3 bases for J; bases not matched to a gene: 8. This CDR3 spans 15 amino acids.

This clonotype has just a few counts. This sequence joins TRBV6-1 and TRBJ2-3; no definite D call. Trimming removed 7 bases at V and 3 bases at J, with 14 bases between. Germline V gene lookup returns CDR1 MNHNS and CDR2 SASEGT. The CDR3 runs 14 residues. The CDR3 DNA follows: TGTGCCAGCAACGCGGAAATGGGAACAGATACGCAGTATTTT. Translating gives CASNAEMGTDTQYF.

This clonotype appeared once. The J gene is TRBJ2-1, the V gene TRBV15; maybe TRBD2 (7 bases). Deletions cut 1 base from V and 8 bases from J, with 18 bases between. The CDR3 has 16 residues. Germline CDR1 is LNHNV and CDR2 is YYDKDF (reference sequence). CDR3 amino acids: CATSRVEGEGRYEQFF. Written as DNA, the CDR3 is TGTGCCACCAGCAGAGTTGAGGGGGAGGGCCGGTATGAGCAGTTCTTC. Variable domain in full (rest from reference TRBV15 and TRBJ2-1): DAMVIQNPRYQVTQFGKPVTLSCSQTLNHNVMYWYQQKSSQAPKLLFHYYDKDFNNEADTPDNFQSRRPNTSFCFLDIRSPGLGDTAMYLCATSRVEGEGRYEQFFGPGTRLTVL.

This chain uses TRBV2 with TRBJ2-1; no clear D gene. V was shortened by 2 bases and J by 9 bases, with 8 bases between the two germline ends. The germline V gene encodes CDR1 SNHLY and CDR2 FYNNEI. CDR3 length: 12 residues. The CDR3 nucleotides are TGTGCCAGCAGTGAAAGGCAGTCTGAGCAGTTCTTC. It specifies CASSERQSEQFF.

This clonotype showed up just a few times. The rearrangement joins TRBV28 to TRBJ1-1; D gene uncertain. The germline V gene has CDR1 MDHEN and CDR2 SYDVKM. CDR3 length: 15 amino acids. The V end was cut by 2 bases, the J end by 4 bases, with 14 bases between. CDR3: CASSLLRAVGTEAFF. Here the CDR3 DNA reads TGTGCCAGCAGTTTACTTCGGGCAGTGGGCACTGAAGCTTTCTTT.

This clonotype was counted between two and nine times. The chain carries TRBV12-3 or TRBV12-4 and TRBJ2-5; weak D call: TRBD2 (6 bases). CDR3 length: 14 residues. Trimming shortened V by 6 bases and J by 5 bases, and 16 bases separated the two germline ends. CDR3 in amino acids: CASRDYWISETQYF. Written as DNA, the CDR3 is TGTGCCAGCAGGGACTATTGGATTTCGGAGACCCAGTACTTC.

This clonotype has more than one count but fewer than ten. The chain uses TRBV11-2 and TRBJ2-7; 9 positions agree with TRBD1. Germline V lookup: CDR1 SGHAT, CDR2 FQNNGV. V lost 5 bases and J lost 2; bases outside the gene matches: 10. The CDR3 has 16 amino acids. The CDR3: CASSLVQGALPYEQYF. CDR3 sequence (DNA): TGTGCCAGCAGCCTGGTACAGGGGGCGCTTCCCTACGAGCAGTACTTC.

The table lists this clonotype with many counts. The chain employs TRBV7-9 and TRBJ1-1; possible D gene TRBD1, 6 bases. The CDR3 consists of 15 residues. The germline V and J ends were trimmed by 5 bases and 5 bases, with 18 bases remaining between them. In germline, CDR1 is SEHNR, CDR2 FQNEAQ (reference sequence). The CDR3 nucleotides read TGTGCCAGCAGCCCCCCACTCGGGGGCGATACTGAAGCTTTCTTT. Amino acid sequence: CASSPPLGGDTEAFF.

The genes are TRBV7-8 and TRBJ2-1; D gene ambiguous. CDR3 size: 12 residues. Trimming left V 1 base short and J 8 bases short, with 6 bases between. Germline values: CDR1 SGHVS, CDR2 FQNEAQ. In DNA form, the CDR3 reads TGTGCCAGCAGCTTAGGGATACATGAGCAGTTCTTC. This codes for CASSLGIHEQFF.

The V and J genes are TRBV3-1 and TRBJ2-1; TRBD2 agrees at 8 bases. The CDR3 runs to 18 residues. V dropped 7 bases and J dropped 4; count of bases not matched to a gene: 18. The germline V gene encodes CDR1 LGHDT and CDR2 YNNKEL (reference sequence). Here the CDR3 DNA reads TGTGCCAGCACCAAAGACGGTTATAGCGGGAAAAGGTACAATGAGCAGTTCTTC. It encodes CASTKDGYSGKRYNEQFF.

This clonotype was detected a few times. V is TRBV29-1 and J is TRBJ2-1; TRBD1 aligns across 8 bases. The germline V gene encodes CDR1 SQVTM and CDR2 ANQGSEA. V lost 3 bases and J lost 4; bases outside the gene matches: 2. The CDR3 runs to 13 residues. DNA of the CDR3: TGCAGCGTTGACAGGGGGCTTTACAATGAGCAGTTCTTC. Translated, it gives CSVDRGLYNEQFF.

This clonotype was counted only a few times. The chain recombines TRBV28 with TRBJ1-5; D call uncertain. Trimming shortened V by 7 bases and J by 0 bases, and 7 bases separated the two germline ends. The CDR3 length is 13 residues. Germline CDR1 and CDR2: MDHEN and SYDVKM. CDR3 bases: TGTGCCAGCAACAGCTTTAGCAATCAGCCCCAGCATTTT. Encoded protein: CASNSFSNQPQHF.